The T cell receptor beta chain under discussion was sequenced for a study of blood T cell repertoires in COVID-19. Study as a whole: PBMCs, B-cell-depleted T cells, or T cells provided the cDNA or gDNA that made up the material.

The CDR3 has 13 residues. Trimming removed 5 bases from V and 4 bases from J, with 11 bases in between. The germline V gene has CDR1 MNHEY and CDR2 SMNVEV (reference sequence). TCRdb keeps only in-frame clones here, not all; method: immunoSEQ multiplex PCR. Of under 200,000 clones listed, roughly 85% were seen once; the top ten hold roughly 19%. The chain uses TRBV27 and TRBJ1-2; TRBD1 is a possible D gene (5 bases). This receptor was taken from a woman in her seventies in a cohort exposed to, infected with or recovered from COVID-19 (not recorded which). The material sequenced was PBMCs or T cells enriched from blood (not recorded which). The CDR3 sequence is CASSADSRYGYTF. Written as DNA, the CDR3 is TGTGCCAGCAGTGCCGACAGCCGCTATGGCTACACCTTC.